This TCR beta chain originates from a study of OX40 agonist ivuxolimab in advanced cancers. Overall study context: Ivuxolimab, an agonistic anti-OX40 (CD134) antibody, was given to patients.

Some clones are missing from TCRdb's copy, which holds only in-frame ones; the method was immunoSEQ multiplex PCR. The table lists approximately 20,000 clones, roughly three quarters of them singletons. The CDR3 has 15 residues. CDR1 is MGHRA, CDR2 YSYEKL, per germline. The V and J ends lost 0 bases and 2 bases respectively, with 10 bases between them. This sample comprised CD4+ or CD8+ T cells sorted from blood, obtained in a trial of the OX40 agonist ivuxolimab. The chain employs TRBV4-1 and TRBJ1-2; perhaps TRBD1 as D (6 bases). The origin of this receptor is an adult with an advanced solid tumor such as melanoma, head and neck, liver or kidney cancer. CDR3 amino acids: CASSQEPTGNYGYTF. CDR3 DNA sequence: TGCGCCAGCAGCCAAGAACCAACAGGGAACTATGGCTACACCTTC.